A selection of T cell receptor beta chains follows, all from one sample in a study of spatial heterogeneity in lung cancer. From the 5' RACE reads, TCRdb called clonotypes with MiXCR, one entry per CDR3 protein. The sample lists 60,000 to 75,000 distinct CDR3 sequences, about 6.6% seen once, with approximately 14% in the top ten. The specimen comprised PBMCs, sampled at surgery. The receptors shown here come from a female donor with early-stage non-small cell lung cancer. Each CDR3 is given with its conserved first and last residue. D genes are given only for firm matches. Rows may omit the clone size; those that give it use once, few, many or a size class.

J gene	D gene	clone size	V gene	CDR3 DNA	CDR3 protein
TRBJ1-1	-	few	TRBV5-1	TGCGCCAGCAGATCCGAGGCAGGGAACCCTGAAGCTTTCTTT	CASRSEAGNPEAFF
TRBJ2-1	TRBD2	many	TRBV29-1	TGCAGCGTCCTGAGCGGGGGGGCCTACAATGAGCAGTTCTTC	CSVLSGGAYNEQFF
TRBJ1-1	-	many	TRBV20-1	TGCAGTGCGTGGAGCACTGAAGCTTTCTTT	CSAWSTEAFF
TRBJ2-4	-	-	TRBV12-3/TRBV12-4	TGTGCCAGCAGTTCTTGGGAAGACAAAAACATTCAGTACTTC	CASSSWEDKNIQYF
TRBJ2-2	-	-	TRBV7-2	TGTGCCAGCAGCTTCGGCACCGGGGAGCTGTTTTTT	CASSFGTGELFF
TRBJ2-2	-	many	TRBV9	TGTGCCAGCAGCGTAGAAGTAGGATGGAACACCGGGGAGCTGTTTTTT	CASSVEVGWNTGELFF
TRBJ1-6	-	many	TRBV4-2	TGTGCCAGCAGCCAATCCCCGGGGGATGATTCACCCCTCCACTTT	CASSQSPGDDSPLHF
TRBJ2-7	-	-	TRBV20-1	TGCAGTGCTAGGGAATTGGCAGGTTCCTCCTACGAGCAGTACTTC	CSARELAGSSYEQYF
TRBJ1-5	-	many	TRBV12-3/TRBV12-4	TGTGCCAGCAGCTACAGTTATAGCAATCAGCCCCAGCATTTT	CASSYSYSNQPQHF
TRBJ1-1	-	many	TRBV7-2	TGTGCCAGCAGCTTAGCAGCGACATCTGAAGCTTTCTTT	CASSLAATSEAFF
TRBJ1-4	-	few	TRBV2	TGTGCCAGCGGGGGACCGGGTCATGAAAAACTGTTTTTT	CASGGPGHEKLFF
TRBJ1-3	-	many	TRBV7-6	TGTGCCAGCAATGACGGCCGCTCTGGAAACACCATATATTTT	CASNDGRSGNTIYF
TRBJ1-1	-	many	TRBV3-1	TGTGCCAGCAGCCAGGGGGCGAGCTCTGAAGCTTTCTTT	CASSQGASSEAFF
TRBJ2-7	TRBD2	few	TRBV6-6	TGTGCCAGCACCAGGGGACTAGCGGGAGTGGGAGAGCAGTACTTC	CASTRGLAGVGEQYF
TRBJ1-5	-	many	TRBV20-1	TGCAGTGCTAGAGATCCCCAGGGCAGTGTTAATCAGCCCCAGCATTTT	CSARDPQGSVNQPQHF
TRBJ1-6	-	many	TRBV28	TGTGCCAGCAGGGGAACGTCACCCCTCCACTTT	CASRGTSPLHF
TRBJ1-4	TRBD1	few	TRBV5-1	TGCGCCAGCAGGCCCCAGGGGGCAGGGGAAAAACTGTTTTTT	CASRPQGAGEKLFF
TRBJ1-6	TRBD1	many	TRBV11-2	TGTGCCAGCAGCGAAACCGGACAGGGTAATTCACCCCTCCACTTT	CASSETGQGNSPLHF
TRBJ1-2	TRBD1	-	TRBV20-1	TGCAGTGCTGGGGACAGGGGGCACACCTTC	CSAGDRGHTF
TRBJ1-2	-	-	TRBV5-1	TGCGCCAGCAGCTTGGATGGGGGGCAAGGCTATGGCTACACCTTC	CASSLDGGQGYGYTF
TRBJ2-2	-	many	TRBV5-4	TGTGCCAGCAGAATGACTGTCTACACCGGGGAGCTGTTTTTT	CASRMTVYTGELFF
TRBJ1-1	-	many	TRBV27	TGTGCCAGCAGCTTAACCTTCCTGAACACTGAAGCTTTCTTT	CASSLTFLNTEAFF
TRBJ1-4	-	many	TRBV3-1	TGTGCCAGCAGCGCCGGGACGGGGCAGGGAGAGGGGAAACTGTTTTTT	CASSAGTGQGEGKLFF